What follows are 32 T cell receptor beta chains derived from one specimen sequenced in a study of cytomegalovirus exposure and HLA in healthy donors. The PCR employed 60 Vbeta primers together with 13 Jbeta primers. TCRdb keeps only in-frame clones here, not all; method: immunoSEQ multiplex PCR. This sample lists about 200,000 clones; its ten largest clones have approximately 6.9%. The sequencing input was PBMCs. The origin of the receptors is a man in his thirties or forties in good health and CMV-seronegative.

The chain uses TRBV9 and TRBJ1-1; 11 nucleotides match TRBD1. This CDR3 is built from 22 residues. Losses at the gene ends were 0 bases for V and 7 bases for J; bases not matched to a gene: 26. The germline V gene encodes CDR1 SGDLS and CDR2 YYNGEE. This chain's CDR3 is CASSVGVGTGGGLGRPRLEAFF. In DNA, the CDR3 is TGTGCCAGCAGCGTAGGCGTGGGGACAGGGGGTGGCTTGGGACGCCCGAGACTTGAAGCTTTCTTT.

The CDR3 DNA is TGTGCCAGTAGTATAGGGGACTCCGCCAATGAGCAGTTCTTC. Protein sequence: CASSIGDSANEQFF. The J gene is TRBJ2-1, the V gene TRBV19; a weak D match, TRBD2 (6 bases). The CDR3 extends over 14 amino acids. The V and J ends lost 1 base and 6 bases respectively, with 10 bases between them. CDR1 and CDR2 from the germline V gene are LNHDA and SQIVND (reference sequence).

This chain joins TRBV25-1 and TRBJ1-1, with TRBD1 identical over 7 bases. V lost 10 bases, J lost 5 bases, and 10 bases stayed unmatched. CDR3 size: 13 residues. CDR1 is MGHDK and CDR2 is SYGVNS in the germline V gene. CDR3 DNA sequence: TGTGCCATCAAAGGGGGCGCGGAAACTGAAGCTTTCTTT. Its translation is CAIKGGAETEAFF.

CDR3 sequence reads: CASSFGISDTGELFF. The CDR3 DNA is TGCGCCAGCAGCTTCGGCATTAGCGACACCGGGGAGCTGTTTTTT. The chain couples TRBV5-1 to TRBJ2-2; possibly TRBD2 for D (5 bases). The V gene's germline CDR1 is SGHRS and CDR2 YFSETQ. The CDR3 contains 15 residues. Between the trimmed V and J ends, which lost 2 bases and 3 bases, there was a span of 11 bases.

This chain uses TRBV27 with TRBJ1-5; a possible D gene is TRBD1 (6 bases). Trimming took off 1 base at V and 0 bases at J, with 19 bases between the two ends. This CDR3 has 19 residues. Germline V gene sequence: CDR1 MNHEY, CDR2 SMNVEV (reference sequence). CDR3 coding DNA: TGTGCCAGCAGTTTATGTCACAGGGAAAACCCGTATAGCAATCAGCCCCAGCATTTT. This gives the protein CASSLCHRENPYSNQPQHF.

The chain joins TRBV30 to TRBJ1-5; D possibly corresponds to TRBD1 (5 bases). CDR1 and CDR2 from the germline V gene are GTSNPN and SVGIG (reference sequence). This CDR3 has 15 amino acids. Trimming took off 0 bases at V and 6 bases at J, with 15 bases between the two ends. The CDR3 loop reads CAWSVMGGLGQPQHF. CDR3 coding DNA: TGTGCCTGGAGTGTAATGGGGGGGTTGGGTCAGCCCCAGCATTTT.

The V and J genes are TRBV30 and TRBJ1-5; D unclear. This CDR3 has 15 residues. V shed 2 bases and J shed 0 bases, with 11 bases lying between them. Germline V gene sequence: CDR1 GTSNPN, CDR2 SVGIG (reference sequence). CDR3 protein: CAWSPGAYSNQPQHF. The CDR3 nucleotides read TGTGCCTGGAGTCCGGGAGCCTATAGCAATCAGCCCCAGCATTTT.

This chain connects TRBV6-1 to TRBJ2-1; 7 positions agree with TRBD1. There are 14 residues in the CDR3. Germline-derived CDR1 and CDR2 are MNHNS and SASEGT. V shed 8 bases and J 5 bases; nucleotides not matched to a gene: 9. CDR3 sequence reads: CASRTGVYNNEQFF. For the CDR3, the DNA is TGTGCCAGCCGCACAGGGGTTTATAACAATGAGCAGTTCTTC.

The rearrangement uses TRBV6-6 and TRBJ1-2; 7 nucleotides match TRBD1. Germline CDR1 is MNHNY and CDR2 is SVGAGI (reference sequence). The CDR3 sequence is 15 residues long. The ends lost 5 bases at V and 1 base at J; junction bases unmatched: 7. The CDR3 reads CASSHDRARNYGYTF. As DNA, the CDR3 is TGTGCCAGCAGTCACGACAGGGCACGTAACTATGGCTACACCTTC.

The rearrangement joins TRBV30 to TRBJ2-3; 7 positions match TRBD2. J gave up 5 bases and V 0 bases, and 2 bases lay outside the gene matches. The germline V gene has CDR1 GTSNPN and CDR2 SVGIG (reference sequence). The CDR3 consists of 13 residues. The CDR3 DNA reads as TGTGCCTGGAGTGTACGCGGGAGAGATACGCAGTATTTT. This sequence encodes CAWSVRGRDTQYF. Full variable domain (remainder filled in from reference TRBV30 and TRBJ2-3): SQTIHQWPATLVQPVGSPLSLECTVEGTSNPNLYWYRQAAGRGLQLLFYSVGIGQISSEVPQNLSASRPQDRQFILSSKKLLLSDSGFYLCAWSVRGRDTQYFGPGTRLTVL.

This chain uses TRBV2 with TRBJ1-1; 7 bases agree with TRBD1. V was pared by 6 bases and J by 8 bases, with 6 bases of the junction left unmatched. Germline CDR1 SNHLY, CDR2 FYNNEI. This CDR3 spans 12 amino acids. CDR3 sequence reads: CASRYDREEAFF. Written as DNA, the CDR3 is TGTGCCAGCAGATACGACAGGGAAGAAGCTTTCTTT.

The genes are TRBV12-5 and TRBJ2-7, with a tentative D call TRBD2 (6 bases). Trimming left V 4 bases short and J 0 bases short, with 13 bases between. From germline, CDR1 is LGHNT and CDR2 FRNRAP. The CDR3 covers 15 residues. The DNA for the CDR3 is TGTGCTAGTGGTTCGGGGGTGGGGAGCTCCTACGAGCAGTACTTC. Translation: CASGSGVGSSYEQYF.

This chain links TRBV30 with TRBJ2-3; D gene unclear. This CDR3 spans 15 amino acids. Germline assignment: CDR1 GTSNPN and CDR2 SVGIG (reference sequence). Trimming removed 0 bases at V and 1 base at J, with 11 bases between. The CDR3 DNA reads as TGTGCCTGGAGTGTGGGCCCTCGAGGCACAGATACGCAGTATTTT. Protein product: CAWSVGPRGTDTQYF. Filled out from reference TRBV30 and TRBJ2-3, the complete variable domain reads SQTIHQWPATLVQPVGSPLSLECTVEGTSNPNLYWYRQAAGRGLQLLFYSVGIGQISSEVPQNLSASRPQDRQFILSSKKLLLSDSGFYLCAWSVGPRGTDTQYFGPGTRLTVL.

The chain combines TRBV6-1 with TRBJ2-7; 7 nucleotides align to TRBD2. Germline CDR1 reads MNHNS; CDR2 reads SASEGT. After removal of 6 bases from V and 1 base from J, the junction contained 6 bases not matched to a gene. The length of the CDR3 is 14 residues. As DNA, the CDR3 is TGTGCCAGCAGGGTTCTAGCGGAGTCCTACGAGCAGTACTTC. It is translated as CASRVLAESYEQYF.

V gene TRBV5-1 combines with J gene TRBJ2-5, with 9 nucleotides matching TRBD1. The CDR3 sequence is 15 residues long. With 4 bases clipped from V and 6 bases from J, the junction kept 10 bases outside the gene matches. Per germline, CDR1 SGHRS and CDR2 YFSETQ. As DNA, the CDR3 is TGCGCCAGCAGCGGAACGACAGGGGGTCGACAGACCCAGTACTTC. This sequence encodes CASSGTTGGRQTQYF.

The chain employs TRBV30 and TRBJ2-7, with 11 nucleotides matching TRBD2. V was clipped by 4 bases and J by 3 bases; unmatched bases: 8. Germline V gene data show CDR1 as GTSNPN and CDR2 as SVGIG (reference sequence). CDR3 length: 15 amino acids. CDR3 bases: TGTGCCTGGAAAGGTAGGGGACTAGCGGACTACGAGCAGTACTTC. Protein: CAWKGRGLADYEQYF. Looking up the rest from reference TRBV30 and TRBJ2-7 gives the full variable domain: SQTIHQWPATLVQPVGSPLSLECTVEGTSNPNLYWYRQAAGRGLQLLFYSVGIGQISSEVPQNLSASRPQDRQFILSSKKLLLSDSGFYLCAWKGRGLADYEQYFGPGTRLTVT.

The genes are TRBV5-1 and TRBJ2-2; the D is unclear. Germline-derived CDR1 and CDR2 are SGHRS and YFSETQ. V was pared by 0 bases and J by 0 bases, with 9 bases between. The CDR3 consists of 16 residues. Here the CDR3 reads CASSLGARTNTGELFF. CDR3 bases: TGCGCCAGCAGCTTGGGTGCGCGGACGAACACCGGGGAGCTGTTTTTT. Based on the CDR3 plus reference TRBV5-1 and TRBJ2-2, the full variable domain is KAGVTQTPRYLIKTRGQQVTLSCSPISGHRSVSWYQQTPGQGLQFLFEYFSETQRNKGNFPGRFSGRQFSNSRSEMNVSTLELGDSALYLCASSLGARTNTGELFFGEGSRLTVL.

V and J are TRBV5-6 and TRBJ2-5; no clear D. Matching the DNA end better, TRBJ2-7 makes the J call doubtful. The germline gives CDR1 SGHDT, CDR2 YYEEEE. The CDR3 has 13 amino acids. In nucleotides, the CDR3 is TGTGCCAGCAGCTTGGGTCAGCACTACGAGCAGTACTTC. It specifies CASSLGQHYEQYF.

This chain connects TRBV20-1 to TRBJ2-5; the match to TRBD1 covers 7 bases. Trimming removed 6 bases from V and 4 bases from J; junction bases left unmatched: 2. This CDR3 is 11 amino acids long. In germline, CDR1 is DFQATT, CDR2 SNEGSKA (reference sequence). CDR3: CSAGGGETQYF. The CDR3 DNA follows: TGCAGTGCAGGGGGCGGAGAGACCCAGTACTTC.

The chain has TRBV6-6 and TRBJ1-2; 7 bases match TRBD1. CDR3 size: 13 residues. The junction had 10 bases not matched to a gene; V was cut back by 6 bases and J by 9 bases. Germline V CDR1 and CDR2: MNHNY, SVGAGI (reference sequence). CDR3 in amino acids: CASSMDRSGRYTF. The CDR3 DNA reads as TGTGCCAGCAGCATGGACAGGAGTGGGCGCTACACCTTC.

J is TRBJ1-5 and V is TRBV19; 7 nucleotides line up with TRBD1. J lost 9 bases, V lost 4 bases, and 12 bases had no gene match. There are 15 residues in the CDR3. The germline CDR1 and CDR2 sequences are LNHDA and SQIVND (reference sequence). Here the CDR3 DNA reads TGTGCCAGTAGTAGGGGGACAGCGTTCGCTTCGCCCCAGCATTTT. Translating it yields CASSRGTAFASPQHF.

The V gene is TRBV19, the J gene TRBJ2-1, with TRBD1 identical over 7 bases. This CDR3 comprises 15 residues. Germline CDR1 is LNHDA and CDR2 is SQIVND (reference sequence). Trimming at V came to 7 bases and at J to 5 bases, leaving 11 bases not matched to a gene. For the CDR3, the DNA is TGTGCCAGTACCGCCCCGGGACAGAGAAACAATGAGCAGTTCTTC. This codes for CASTAPGQRNNEQFF.

The J gene is TRBJ1-3, the V gene TRBV30; a possible D gene is TRBD1 (5 bases). Germline values: CDR1 GTSNPN, CDR2 SVGIG (reference sequence). V lost 5 bases, J lost 0 bases, and 14 bases lay in between. This CDR3 contains 15 residues. CDR3 in amino acids: CAWDKQDTSGNTIYF. The CDR3 bases are TGTGCCTGGGATAAACAGGACACCTCTGGAAACACCATATATTTT. Drawing the rest from reference TRBV30 and TRBJ1-3, the complete variable domain is SQTIHQWPATLVQPVGSPLSLECTVEGTSNPNLYWYRQAAGRGLQLLFYSVGIGQISSEVPQNLSASRPQDRQFILSSKKLLLSDSGFYLCAWDKQDTSGNTIYFGEGSWLTVV.

The chain carries TRBV27 and TRBJ1-5, with 9 nucleotides matching TRBD1. J was trimmed by 2 bases and V by 6 bases; bases with no gene match: 5. This CDR3 spans 15 amino acids. Germline V lookup: CDR1 MNHEY, CDR2 SMNVEV (reference sequence). CDR3 sequence reads: CASRRGQGGNQPQHF. As DNA, the CDR3 is TGTGCCAGCAGACGGGGACAGGGCGGCAATCAGCCCCAGCATTTT.

This sequence joins TRBV4-1 and TRBJ2-5, with a possible D match to TRBD2 (5 bases). Trimming stripped 3 bases from V and 0 bases from J, with 11 bases between. The CDR3 is 15 residues long. From germline, CDR1 is MGHRA and CDR2 YSYEKL. In DNA form, the CDR3 reads TGCGCCAGCAGCCAGGCTAACGGGAACCAAGAGACCCAGTACTTC. Its protein is CASSQANGNQETQYF.

V usage is TRBV7-2 and J usage is TRBJ2-7; the match to TRBD1 covers 10 bases. Germline CDR1 SGHTA, CDR2 FQGNSA. J lost 5 bases, V lost 5 bases, and 6 bases had no gene match. The CDR3 covers 14 residues. CDR3 nucleotides: TGTGCCAGCAGCCCTGACAGGGGGCGCCACGAGCAGTACTTC. Translation: CASSPDRGRHEQYF.

V is TRBV4-1 and J is TRBJ2-3; the match to TRBD2 covers 8 bases. The CDR3 covers 16 residues. Germline V gene lookup returns CDR1 MGHRA and CDR2 YSYEKL. The ends lost 4 bases at V and 1 base at J; junction bases unmatched: 7. The CDR3 region is CASSPYGGVGTDTQYF. The CDR3 bases are TGCGCCAGCAGCCCATACGGGGGGGTGGGCACAGATACGCAGTATTTT.

V gene TRBV4-3 combines with J gene TRBJ1-1, with D perhaps TRBD1 (5 bases). Trimming took 1 base from V and 9 from J, leaving 15 bases between them. CDR3 length: 14 amino acids. Germline V CDR1 and CDR2: LGHNA, YSLEER. The CDR3 loop is CASSQGSLAGKAFF. The CDR3 nucleotides are TGCGCCAGCAGCCAAGGGTCCCTGGCAGGGAAAGCTTTCTTT.

The rearrangement joins TRBV19 to TRBJ2-1; the match to TRBD2 covers 11 bases. The germline V gene has CDR1 LNHDA and CDR2 SQIVND (reference sequence). The CDR3 totals 16 residues. Trimming removed 4 bases from V and 4 bases from J; junction bases left unmatched: 6. CDR3: CASSNPGTSGYNEQFF. The CDR3 DNA is TGTGCCAGTAGTAACCCCGGGACTAGCGGATACAATGAGCAGTTCTTC.

The chain employs TRBV2 and TRBJ1-5; D unclear. Germline V gene lookup returns CDR1 SNHLY and CDR2 FYNNEI. Between the trimmed V and J ends, which lost 6 bases and 6 bases, there was a span of 15 bases. This CDR3 region has 14 residues. As DNA, the CDR3 is TGTGCCAGCAGGTACGAGGGTACGGGTCAGCCCCAGCATTTT. Protein sequence: CASRYEGTGQPQHF.

The chain has TRBV6-5 and TRBJ2-5; D might be TRBD1 (5 bases). The CDR3 extends over 15 amino acids. With 6 bases removed from V and 7 bases from J, the gap between germline ends came to 21 bases. Germline CDR1 reads MNHEY; CDR2 reads SVGAGI. In nucleotides, the CDR3 is TGTGCCAGCAGCCCCGACAGTGGGCAATGGGGGACCCAGTACTTC. Residues: CASSPDSGQWGTQYF.

The rearrangement joins TRBV7-9 to TRBJ2-3; 13 bases are shared with TRBD2. V was pared by 2 bases and J by 4 bases, with 9 bases of the junction left unmatched. CDR1 is SEHNR, CDR2 FQNEAQ, per germline (reference sequence). This CDR3 comprises 18 residues. CDR3 nucleotides: TGTGCCAGCAGCTTACTCTGGACTAGCGGGAGAGGGGCAGATACGCAGTATTTT. This codes for CASSLLWTSGRGADTQYF.